The 18 T cell receptor delta chains below were found in one sample sequenced in a study of gamma-delta T cells after stem cell transplantation. TCRdb re-processed the RT-PCR reads using CATT. The sample consists of a few thousand delta-chain clones, roughly 8.2% of them appearing once. Source material: gamma-delta T cells. Receptor source: a human donor. It is not recorded whose cells these are; they may come from a transplant donor.

By share of the sample, this clone is large (0.1 to 1%). This chain connects TRDV2 to TRDJ1; 10 bases line up with TRDD3. The junction had 6 bases not matched to a gene; V was cut back by 3 bases and J by 0 bases. Germline loops: CDR1 GEAIGNYY, CDR2 EKD. This CDR3 has 16 residues. Written as DNA, the CDR3 is TGTGCCTGTGACTACATACTGGGGGATCACACCGATAAACTCATCTTT. Residues: CACDYILGDHTDKLIF.

This clone was recorded only once. Only one base separates this from a far larger clonotype, so it likely reflects a read error. At the DNA level, this CDR3 is encoded by other sequences in the same sample as well. The chain carries TRDV2 and TRDJ1, with 11 bases lining up with TRDD3. The length of the CDR3 is 21 residues. Germline V gene data show CDR1 as GEAIGNYY and CDR2 as EKD. CDR3 DNA: TGCGCCTGTGACACCCTACCGTCAGTCGATGGGGGATACGGCTACACCGATAAACTCATCTTT. Amino acid sequence: CACDTLPSVDGGYGYTDKLIF.

Remarks on this clone: The sample has other DNA sequences that encode this CDR3 too. The chain employs TRDV2 and TRDJ1; the match to TRDD3 covers 11 bases. V was clipped by 2 bases and J by 4 bases; unmatched bases: 11. CDR3 length equals 17 residues. The germline CDR1 and CDR2 sequences are GEAIGNYY and EKD. The DNA of the CDR3 is TGTGCCTGTGACAAACTGGGGGATATAGTCCTCATCGATAAACTCATCTTT. Its translation: CACDKLGDIVLIDKLIF.

With regard to this clone: A read error likely explains this, since a far larger clone differs by one base. The chain links TRDV2 to TRDJ3; D may be TRDD1 or TRDD3 (5 bases each). Germline loops: CDR1 GEAIGNYY, CDR2 EKD. Trimming stripped 1 base from V and 0 bases from J, with 24 bases between. This CDR3 is 22 amino acids long. Here the CDR3 DNA reads TGTGCCTGTGACACACCCGAAATGCAGGATGGGGCTAGCTCCTGGGACACCCGACAGATGTTTTTC. This sequence encodes CACDTPEMQDGASSWDTRQMFF.

This rearrangement joins TRDV2 to TRDJ3; 7 nucleotides align to TRDD3. The CDR3 runs 21 residues. Germline CDR1 is GEAIGNYY and CDR2 is EKD. The ends lost 0 bases at V and 2 bases at J; junction bases unmatched: 15. The CDR3 here is CACDTLLTGVYAPWDTRQMFF. The CDR3 nucleotides read TGTGCCTGTGACACCCTCCTTACTGGGGTATACGCCCCCTGGGACACCCGACAGATGTTTTTC.

The chain combines TRDV1 with TRDJ1, with 10 bases matching TRDD3. Germline values: CDR1 TSWWSYY, CDR2 QGS. The CDR3 contains 17 residues. Trimming removed 0 bases from V and 7 bases from J; junction bases left unmatched: 11. The CDR3 DNA follows: TGTGCTCTTGGGGAACTCCTGATCCGAGACTGGGGGATTAAACTCATCTTT. Its translation is CALGELLIRDWGIKLIF.

With regard to this clone: This sequence is one base from a far larger clone and is likely a read error. The J gene is TRDJ1, the V gene TRDV2, with 8 nucleotides matching TRDD3. CDR3 length: 18 residues. J was trimmed by 4 bases and V by 3 bases; bases with no gene match: 18. The germline gives CDR1 GEAIGNYY, CDR2 EKD. The CDR3: CACDVLGGYEGTIDKLIF. CDR3 nucleotide sequence: TGTGCCTGTGACGTGTTGGGGGGATATGAAGGCACAATCGATAAACTCATCTTT.

In this sample, this clone turned up a few times. A much more abundant neighbour one base away suggests this may be a read error. This chain joins TRDV2 and TRDJ1, with D perhaps TRDD3 (5 bases). CDR1 and CDR2 from the germline V gene are GEAIGNYY and EKD. Trimming stripped 3 bases from V and 0 bases from J, with 13 bases between. The CDR3 length is 15 residues. CDR3 nucleotides: TGTGCCTGTGACGCTCTACTGGCAAACACCGATAAACTCATCTTT. Translated: CACDALLANTDKLIF.

The chain has TRDV1 and TRDJ3; no clear D gene. Per germline, CDR1 TSWWSYY and CDR2 QGS. The CDR3 spans 24 residues. Trimming pared 3 bases from V and 0 bases from J, leaving 30 bases between. This CDR3 is CALGEGKDLPRRNSSSWDTRQMFF. In DNA form, the CDR3 reads TGTGCTCTTGGGGAGGGAAAGGATCTCCCTCGGAGAAACTCAAGCTCCTGGGACACCCGACAGATGTTTTTC.

This clone was seen a handful of times. This may come from a read error, since a much larger clone is one base off. V is TRDV2 and J is TRDJ1; the match to TRDD3 covers 13 bases. Germline values: CDR1 GEAIGNYY, CDR2 EKD. V shed 4 bases, J shed 3 bases, and the junction held 13 bases outside the gene matches. The CDR3 totals 18 residues. The CDR3 region has the DNA TGTGCCTGTGATCTTGTACTGGGGGATACGCTTGAGGCCGATAAACTCATCTTT. It yields the protein CACDLVLGDTLEADKLIF.

To note about this clone: One end of the junction is discordant with germline, which a read error may explain. The chain recombines TRDV2 with TRDJ1; TRDD3 aligns across 8 bases. The CDR3 has 19 residues. CDR1 is GEAIGNYY, CDR2 EKD, per germline. The CDR3 nucleotides read TGTGCCTGTGACACCGTGGCAAGTACTGTGGGATACGCCGCCGATAACCTCATCTTT. This translates into CACDTVASTVGYAADNLIF.

A remark on this clone: The germline gene is not matched at one end of the junction; a read error may be the cause. This CDR3 is also generated by other DNA sequences in the sample. The J gene is TRDJ1, the V gene TRDV2; maybe TRDD3 (5 bases). The CDR3 is made up of 21 amino acids. Germline V lookup: CDR1 GEAIGNYY, CDR2 EKD. CDR3 sequence (DNA): TGTGCCTGTGACACCCTACCGTCAGTCGATGGGGTCTACGGCTACACCGCTAAACTCATCTTT. It codes for CACDTLPSVDGVYGYTAKLIF.

This clone occurred once. This rearrangement joins TRDV2 to TRDJ1; TRDD3 matches at 9 bases. There are 17 residues in the CDR3. V gave up 3 bases and J gave up 0 bases; unmatched junction bases: 10. Looked up from germline, CDR1 is GEAIGNYY and CDR2 is EKD. The CDR3 reads CACDSLLGDRHTDKLIF. In DNA form, the CDR3 reads TGTGCCTGTGACTCTCTACTGGGGGACCGGCACACCGATAAACTCATCTTT.

The table lists this clone with a few counts. This likely traces to a read error, being one base from a far larger clone. The chain recombines TRDV2 with TRDJ1, with 8 positions matching TRDD3. V lost 3 bases to trimming and J lost 2 bases; unmatched junction nucleotides: 16. CDR3 size: 18 residues. Germline CDR1 GEAIGNYY, CDR2 EKD. This chain's CDR3 is CACDVFGGYEGTTDKLIF. The CDR3 region has the DNA TGTGCCTGTGACGTGTTCGGGGGATATGAAGGCACAACCGATAAACTCATCTTT.

In regard to this clone: One junction end disagrees with the germline gene, perhaps due to a read error. The chain is built from TRDV2 and TRDJ1; 10 bases agree with TRDD3. Looked up from germline, CDR1 is GEAIGNYY and CDR2 is EKD. The length of the CDR3 is 15 residues. The CDR3 DNA reads as TGTGCCCGTGACACGCTGGGGGATAAGGACGATAAACTCATCTTT. Its protein product is CARDTLGDKDDKLIF.

Notes on this clone: Given a much more abundant clone one base away, this may be a read error. Other DNA sequences in this specimen translate into the identical CDR3. The chain carries TRDV2 and TRDJ1; 7 nucleotides line up with TRDD3. Trimming at V came to 5 bases and at J to 0 bases, leaving 11 bases not matched to a gene. CDR1 is GEAIGNYY, CDR2 EKD, per germline. This CDR3 has 16 residues. The CDR3 DNA reads as TGTGCCTGTGCCGGCCTGGGGGTCCCGTACACCGATAAACTCATCTTT. Protein product: CACAGLGVPYTDKLIF.

As for this clone: One base separates it from a far larger clone, so it is likely a read error. The chain combines TRDV2 with TRDJ1; TRDD3 matches at 9 bases. The V and J ends lost 1 base and 1 base, in that order; junction bases with no gene match: 9. Germline V gene lookup returns CDR1 GEAIGNYY and CDR2 EKD. This CDR3 comprises 17 residues. The CDR3 spells CACDTVLGDHPTDKLIF. The CDR3, as DNA: TGTGCCTGTGACACAGTACTGGGGGACCACCCCACCGATAAACTCATCTTT.

This clone was counted only a few times. It is likely a read error: a sequence one base away is far more abundant. CDR3 in DNA: TGTGCCTGTGACCCGGCACTGGGGGAGATCGGGAACGGCGATAAACTCATCTTT. It translates to CACDPALGEIGNGDKLIF. The chain carries TRDV2 and TRDJ1; 9 nucleotides agree with TRDD3. This CDR3 has 18 amino acids. The germline V gene encodes CDR1 GEAIGNYY and CDR2 EKD. Unmatched junction bases numbered 17, after V lost 3 bases and J lost 4 bases.